This T cell receptor beta chain was recorded in a study of beta chain features in type 1 diabetes. Whole-study results and caveats: In every one of the four CD4+ subsets, TCRB CDR3s were moderately but significantly shorter in Type 1 diabetes patients.

Expressed TCRB transcripts were sequenced because the isolated RNA had all been reverse transcribed beforehand. Repertoires were generated with immunoSEQ multiplex PCR, while TCRdb's copy carries only in-frame clones and drops some. This table holds roughly 260,000 clones, 20% found once. This CDR3 is 15 amino acids long. The V end was cut by 3 bases, the J end by 2 bases, with 11 bases between. Looked up from germline, CDR1 is MDHEN and CDR2 is SYDVKM. About this clone itself: Its target is not known.

Stem cell-like memory, regulatory, central memory and naive CD4+ cells were sorted via CD45RO/CCR7/CD25/CD127/CD95/CD27. This sequence originates from a woman between 40 and 55 years old with type 1 diabetes. J is TRBJ1-5 and V is TRBV28; D not certain. Sequencing was carried out using naive CD4+ T cells from blood. The CDR3: CASSLGTRGNQPQHF. The CDR3 DNA sequence: TGTGCCAGCAGTTTGGGAACGCGGGGCAATCAGCCCCAGCATTTT.